This T cell receptor (beta chain) appears in the sequencing data of a study of T cell responses to AZD1222 COVID-19 vaccine. Trimming left V 5 bases short and J 1 base short, with 15 bases between. CDR3 length equals 15 residues. CDR1 SGHAT and CDR2 FQNNGV come from the germline V gene. General study results and limits: Clonal diversity was possibly underestimated; the donors were predominantly white British and more often female. Spike-specific TCRs gained breadth and depth after people received two AZD1222 doses.

A note on this clone: The antigen remains unidentified.

The repertoire was sequenced with immunoSEQ multiplex PCR; TCRdb's copy has only in-frame clones and lacks some. The table lists just over 150,000 clones, 90% of them singletons. Source: peripheral blood, taken on day 0 of AZD1222 vaccination. The chain combines TRBV11-2 with TRBJ2-7, with D perhaps given as TRBD1 or TRBD2 (5 bases each). This TCR came from an adult in good health. The CDR3: CASSNRQGESYEQYF. CDR3 bases: TGTGCCAGCAGCAACAGGCAGGGAGAGTCCTACGAGCAGTACTTC.